The text below deals with one T cell receptor beta chain. This specimen belongs to a study of blood T cell repertoires in COVID-19. Whole-study context: Acute and convalescent COVID-19 samples came from the United States, Italy and Spain.

Profiling relied on immunoSEQ multiplex PCR, and the TCRdb table lists in-frame clones only, not all of them. This sample carries 100,000 to 150,000 clones, roughly 88% of them seen once, and the ten largest clones take 7.6%. Input material: peripheral blood. The source of this sequence is a man aged 45 to 65 with acute or convalescent COVID-19.

Here the CDR3 DNA reads TGTGCCAGCAGCCTATCCAGGACAGGTGGGAGGACCGGGGAGCTGTTTTTT. Its translation is CASSLSRTGGRTGELFF. This chain connects TRBV7-8 to TRBJ2-2; D is perhaps TRBD1 (7 bases). The CDR3 has 17 amino acids. Germline CDR1 is SGHVS and CDR2 is FQNEAQ. Deletions cut 5 bases from V and 5 bases from J, with 21 bases between.